The 22 T cell receptor beta chains below come from one sample, sequenced in a study of spatial heterogeneity in lung cancer. Indicated time point: sample taken at primary tumor resection. Material for sequencing was whole RNA from tumor, nontumor lung or frozen PBMC, left unsorted. Each CDR3 protein gets one entry after TCRdb re-called the 5' RACE reads with MiXCR. The table includes tens of thousands of distinct CDR3 sequences, less than 15% detected once. The input for sequencing was PBMCs, taken at surgery. These receptors were obtained from a male donor with early-stage non-small cell lung cancer.

The gene calls are TRBV20-1 and TRBJ1-2, with no clear D. Germline-derived CDR1 and CDR2 are DFQATT and SNEGSKA (reference sequence). The germline V and J ends were trimmed by 3 bases and 3 bases, with 8 bases remaining between them. This CDR3 spans 12 amino acids. The CDR3 loop is CSASVQDYGYTF. DNA for the CDR3: TGCAGTGCTAGTGTCCAGGACTATGGCTACACCTTC.

The chain combines TRBV11-2 with TRBJ1-4; D is unresolved. Trimming shortened V by 5 bases and J by 1 base, and 11 bases separated the two germline ends. The CDR3 is made up of 15 amino acids. CDR1 is SGHAT, CDR2 FQNNGV, per germline. In DNA form, the CDR3 reads TGTGCCAGCAGCAAAAGTCTGGGAACTAATGAAAAACTGTTTTTT. Its protein is CASSKSLGTNEKLFF.

The rearrangement joins TRBV20-1 to TRBJ2-6; D call uncertain. The CDR3 length is 14 residues. V shed 1 base and J shed 8 bases, with 12 bases lying between them. Germline CDR1 and CDR2: DFQATT and SNEGSKA (reference sequence). CDR3 sequence: CSARGQLWSNVLTF. CDR3 in DNA: TGCAGTGCTAGAGGTCAACTTTGGTCCAACGTCCTGACTTTC.

The rearrangement uses TRBV20-1 and TRBJ2-7; 8 bases line up with TRBD2. The CDR3 contains 15 residues. Germline V CDR1 and CDR2: DFQATT, SNEGSKA (reference sequence). V was pared by 0 bases and J by 2 bases, with 6 bases of the junction left unmatched. The CDR3 reads CSARDWQRETYEQYF. The CDR3, as DNA: TGCAGTGCTAGAGATTGGCAGCGGGAGACCTACGAGCAGTACTTC.

The chain couples TRBV6-2 or TRBV6-3 to TRBJ2-2; D remains unclear. Germline V gene lookup returns CDR1 MNHEY and CDR2 SVGEGT. V lost 8 bases and J lost 1, with 14 bases in between. The CDR3 consists of 15 residues. The DNA of the CDR3 is TGTGCCAGCCAAATGGGAATCGTGAACACCGGGGAGCTGTTTTTT. Translating it yields CASQMGIVNTGELFF.

In its sample, this clonotype was seen a few times. The chain links TRBV24-1 to TRBJ2-2; TRBD2 matches 10 bases. The CDR3 spans 16 residues. V was clipped by 0 bases and J by 5 bases; unmatched bases: 2. CDR1 KGHDR and CDR2 SFDVKD come from the germline V gene. The DNA of the CDR3 is TGTGCCACCAGTGATTTGCCTAGCGGGAGTACCGGGGAGCTGTTTTTT. This gives the protein CATSDLPSGSTGELFF.

This clonotype was picked up a small number of times. The rearrangement uses TRBV30 and TRBJ2-7, with D perhaps TRBD1 (5 bases). In germline, CDR1 is GTSNPN, CDR2 SVGIG (reference sequence). The CDR3 runs 14 residues. Trimming stripped 2 bases from V and 0 bases from J, with 11 bases between. The CDR3 DNA is TGTGCCTGGAGTTGGGGCGGTTACTCCTACGAGCAGTACTTC. This encodes CAWSWGGYSYEQYF.

The rearrangement links TRBV12-3 or TRBV12-4 to TRBJ1-6; no clear D. The CDR3 has 14 amino acids. Between the trimmed V and J ends, which lost 3 bases and 7 bases, there was a span of 10 bases. The CDR3: CASSLDSLNSPLHF. The CDR3 DNA is TGTGCCAGCAGTTTGGACTCCTTAAATTCACCCCTCCACTTT.

In this sample, this clonotype turned up a few times. The chain carries TRBV5-1 and TRBJ2-1; no clear D gene. Germline CDR1 is SGHRS and CDR2 is YFSETQ. This CDR3 contains 15 residues. V shed 0 bases and J shed 7 bases, with 14 bases lying between them. CDR3 loop: CASSLAESPNNEQFF. CDR3 nucleotides: TGCGCCAGCAGCTTGGCGGAGTCGCCTAATAATGAGCAGTTCTTC.

The V gene is TRBV20-1, the J gene TRBJ1-6; 7 bases match TRBD1. CDR1 DFQATT and CDR2 SNEGSKA come from the germline V gene (reference sequence). The V gene end was trimmed by 6 bases and the J gene end by 5 bases; junction bases not matched to a gene: 7. The CDR3 has 14 amino acids. The CDR3 reads CSATWDSHNSPLHF. Here the CDR3 DNA reads TGCAGTGCAACCTGGGACAGTCATAATTCACCCCTCCACTTT.

This clonotype was found a few times. The rearrangement links TRBV19 to TRBJ1-5; 9 bases are shared with TRBD1. This CDR3 contains 16 residues. Germline CDR1 LNHDA, CDR2 SQIVND (reference sequence). Losses at the gene ends were 6 bases for V and 1 base for J; bases not matched to a gene: 7. The CDR3 nucleotides are TGTGCCAGTAGATCCGGGACAGGGAGAAGCAATCAGCCCCAGCATTTT. Amino acid sequence: CASRSGTGRSNQPQHF.

This clonotype was found a few times. The chain has TRBV30 and TRBJ2-3; no clear D. The CDR3 is 15 amino acids. Per germline, CDR1 GTSNPN and CDR2 SVGIG (reference sequence). The V and J ends lost 0 bases and 4 bases respectively, with 14 bases between them. The CDR3, as DNA: TGTGCCTGGAGTGTAGGGCTTCCCGGGCCAGATACGCAGTATTTT. It encodes CAWSVGLPGPDTQYF.

V and J are TRBV5-1 and TRBJ2-3; no reliable D call. The CDR3 sequence is 14 residues long. The ends were cut back, 2 bases at V and 1 base at J, with 8 bases in the middle. The germline V gene encodes CDR1 SGHRS and CDR2 YFSETQ. The CDR3 nucleotides read TGCGCCAGCAGCTTCGGACCCCGCACAGATACGCAGTATTTT. Its protein product is CASSFGPRTDTQYF.

This chain connects TRBV24-1 to TRBJ2-3, with 10 bases identical to TRBD1. This CDR3 has 15 amino acids. Unmatched junction bases numbered 10, after V lost 9 bases and J lost 5 bases. The V gene's germline CDR1 is KGHDR and CDR2 SFDVKD. This chain's CDR3 is CATGGDRGREDTQYF. CDR3 sequence (DNA): TGTGCCACCGGCGGAGACAGGGGGCGAGAAGATACGCAGTATTTT.

The table lists this clonotype with a few counts. The chain couples TRBV7-2 to TRBJ2-2; D not resolved. Trimming took 1 base from V and 0 from J, leaving 9 bases between them. The CDR3 runs 16 residues. The V gene's germline CDR1 is SGHTA and CDR2 FQGNSA. CDR3 residues: CASSLVSTANTGELFF. CDR3 in DNA: TGTGCCAGCAGCTTAGTGTCCACAGCGAACACCGGGGAGCTGTTTTTT.

The chain carries TRBV30 and TRBJ1-6, with 7 bases aligning to TRBD1. The germline V gene has CDR1 GTSNPN and CDR2 SVGIG (reference sequence). The CDR3 is 14 residues long. V gave up 1 base and J gave up 5 bases; unmatched junction bases: 2. The CDR3 here is CAWSGGQDNSPLHF. The DNA for the CDR3 is TGTGCCTGGAGTGGTGGACAGGATAATTCACCCCTCCACTTT.

CDR3 in DNA: TGCGCCAGCAGCCAAGGCGGGATGGGGGGCCTGAACACCGGGGAGCTGTTTTTT. It yields the protein CASSQGGMGGLNTGELFF. V usage is TRBV4-3 and J usage is TRBJ2-2, with D perhaps matching TRBD1 or TRBD2 (6 bases each). In germline, CDR1 is LGHNA, CDR2 YSLEER. The CDR3 runs 18 residues. Trimming removed 1 base at V and 1 base at J, with 16 bases between.

This chain links TRBV9 with TRBJ2-2; D is unclear. Germline CDR1 is SGDLS and CDR2 is YYNGEE. The CDR3 is made up of 14 amino acids. V lost 0 bases and J 7 bases, leaving 10 bases between the germline ends. Written as DNA, the CDR3 is TGTGCCAGCAGCGTAGTAGCTTCAGGCGGGGAGCTGTTTTTT. It encodes CASSVVASGGELFF.

V and J are TRBV2 and TRBJ2-7; TRBD1 matches at 12 bases. J was trimmed by 4 bases and V by 3 bases; bases with no gene match: 4. Per the germline V gene, CDR1 is SNHLY and CDR2 is FYNNEI. The length of the CDR3 is 15 residues. CDR3 nucleotide sequence: TGTGCCAGCAGTGAGGGGACAGGGGGCTGGTACGAGCAGTACTTC. Translating gives CASSEGTGGWYEQYF. Looking up the rest from reference TRBV2 and TRBJ2-7 gives the full variable domain: EPEVTQTPSHQVTQMGQEVILRCVPISNHLYFYWYRQILGQKVEFLVSFYNNEISEKSEIFDDQFSVERPDGSNFTLKIRSTKLEDSAMYFCASSEGTGGWYEQYFGPGTRLTVT.

This rearrangement joins TRBV3-1 to TRBJ1-2, with TRBD1 matching 8 bases. The CDR3 is 12 amino acids. Germline assignment: CDR1 LGHDT and CDR2 YNNKEL (reference sequence). After removal of 5 bases from V and 9 bases from J, the junction contained 5 bases not matched to a gene. CDR3 in DNA: TGTGCCAGCAGCACCGGACAGGGCCGCTACACCTTC. Amino acid sequence: CASSTGQGRYTF.

The chain is built from TRBV6-2 or TRBV6-3 and TRBJ2-7; the D gene is possibly TRBD2 (6 bases). CDR1 is MNHEY and CDR2 is SVGEGT in the germline V gene. Trimming removed 6 bases from V and 3 bases from J, with 12 bases in between. The CDR3 runs to 13 residues. CDR3 bases: TGTGCCAGCAGGGGGACTCTGGGCTACGAGCAGTACTTC. Protein product: CASRGTLGYEQYF.

This clonotype was detected only a few times. The chain uses TRBV4-1 and TRBJ2-3; 12 nucleotides agree with TRBD2. This CDR3 is 19 amino acids long. Germline-derived CDR1 and CDR2 are MGHRA and YSYEKL. Losses at the gene ends were 0 bases for V and 5 bases for J; bases not matched to a gene: 12. The CDR3 DNA reads TGCGCCAGCAGCCAAGATCAATCACTAGCGGGGGGCGGTGAAGATACGCAGTATTTT. It yields the protein CASSQDQSLAGGGEDTQYF.